The present T cell receptor (beta chain) was sequenced within a study of T-cell reconstitution after alpha-beta-depleted transplantation in children. Unique molecular identifiers tagged the TCRbeta library. TCRdb reprocessed the PCR reads via MiXCR and lists one record per CDR3 protein. The table lists around 400,000 distinct CDR3 sequences, approximately 10% of them singletons. Material: PBMCs from the stem cell graft donor, obtained from the stem cell graft. This TCR was recovered from a human donor who donated a stem cell graft to a child with acute myeloid leukemia.

CDR3 region: CASYSGTLNTGELFF. The CDR3 coding sequence is TGCGCCAGCTATTCTGGGACACTGAACACCGGGGAGCTGTTTTTT. The chain uses TRBV5-1 and TRBJ2-2, with D tentatively TRBD1 (6 bases). This CDR3 spans 15 amino acids. CDR1 and CDR2 (germline): SGHRS, YFSETQ. V was pared by 7 bases and J by 1 base, with 14 bases between.